A single sample gave rise to the 9 T cell receptor beta chains below, sequenced in a study of cytomegalovirus exposure and HLA in healthy donors. The PCR used 60 Vbeta and 13 Jbeta primers. The assay was immunoSEQ multiplex PCR, and TCRdb's table has in-frame clones only and misses some. Altogether about 140,000 clones are present, about three quarters being singletons, with the ten largest covering roughly 1.2%. Specimen: PBMCs. The receptors shown here come from a male donor in good health and CMV-seropositive.

This clone was seen a single time. V usage is TRBV14 and J usage is TRBJ2-2, with 9 bases identical to TRBD2. CDR1 is SGHDN, CDR2 FVKESK, per germline. V was clipped by 0 bases and J by 0 bases; unmatched bases: 2. The CDR3 covers 17 residues. In DNA, the CDR3 is TGTGCCAGCAGCCAAGACGGCGGGAGGGCGAACACCGGGGAGCTGTTTTTT. It yields the protein CASSQDGGRANTGELFF. The whole variable domain, filled in from reference TRBV14 and TRBJ2-2, reads EAGVTQFPSHSVIEKGQTVTLRCDPISGHDNLYWYRRVMGKEIKFLLHFVKESKQDESGMPNNRFLAERTGGTYSTLKVQPAELEDSGVYFCASSQDGGRANTGELFFGEGSRLTVL.

The V and J genes are TRBV19 and TRBJ2-5; tentatively, D is TRBD1 (6 bases). CDR1 is LNHDA and CDR2 is SQIVND in the germline V gene (reference sequence). The V end lost 6 bases, the J end lost 5 bases, and 16 bases lay between the germline ends. The CDR3 extends over 14 amino acids. CDR3 sequence: CASSLTGTRETQYF. The CDR3 DNA reads as TGTGCCAGTAGCTTGACAGGTACGAGGGAGACCCAGTACTTC.

This clone was seen only once. V gene TRBV29-1 combines with J gene TRBJ1-4; TRBD1 agrees at 9 bases. V lost 4 bases, J lost 0 bases, and 6 bases stayed unmatched. The CDR3 contains 16 residues. CDR1 and CDR2 (germline): SQVTM, ANQGSEA. This chain's CDR3 is CSVAGQGPTTNEKLFF. The CDR3 DNA reads TGCAGCGTTGCGGGACAGGGCCCAACAACTAATGAAAAACTGTTTTTT.

This sequence joins TRBV5-1 and TRBJ2-5; 8 bases match TRBD1. CDR1 is SGHRS, CDR2 YFSETQ, per germline. This CDR3 region has 13 residues. The J segment lost 2 bases and the V segment lost 7 bases, leaving 4 bases of the junction unmatched. CDR3 nucleotide sequence: TGCGCCAGCGGAGGACAGGGACAAGAGACCCAGTACTTC. Its protein product is CASGGQGQETQYF.

This clone was seen only once. The rearrangement links TRBV7-3 to TRBJ1-4; the match to TRBD1 covers 7 bases. Trimming took 0 bases from V and 4 from J; bases not matched to a gene: 5. Per the germline V gene, CDR1 is SGHTA and CDR2 is FQGTGA. This CDR3 is built from 16 residues. The CDR3 nucleotides read TGTGCCAGCAGCTTAACGGCGGGGACAGATAATGAAAAACTGTTTTTT. Its translation: CASSLTAGTDNEKLFF.

This chain links TRBV4-3 with TRBJ2-1; TRBD2 might be the D (6 bases). Trimming removed 2 bases at V and 0 bases at J, with 14 bases between. The CDR3 sequence is 17 residues long. The germline V gene has CDR1 LGHNA and CDR2 YSLEER. The CDR3: CASSQRDFWSSYNEQFF. CDR3 coding DNA: TGCGCCAGCAGCCAACGGGACTTCTGGAGCTCCTACAATGAGCAGTTCTTC.

The CDR3 DNA reads TGTGCCAGCAGCTTAGGGGCAGCCAACGTCCTGACTTTC. It translates to CASSLGAANVLTF. The chain joins TRBV11-3 to TRBJ2-6; D gene unclear. Germline CDR1 is SGHNT and CDR2 is YENEEA. Trimming shortened V by 1 base and J by 7 bases, and 5 bases separated the two germline ends. CDR3 length equals 13 residues.

This clone was observed a single time. The chain combines TRBV10-3 with TRBJ1-5; 8 nucleotides align to TRBD1. CDR1 and CDR2 from the germline V gene are ENHRY and SYGVKD. V dropped 4 bases and J dropped 2; count of bases not matched to a gene: 10. The CDR3 runs 17 residues. The DNA for the CDR3 is TGTGCCATCAGTGGGGGGACAGGCGTCCGAGGCAATCAGCCCCAGCATTTT. It translates to CAISGGTGVRGNQPQHF.

V usage is TRBV5-4 and J usage is TRBJ2-1, with 7 nucleotides matching TRBD2. The CDR3 loop spans 14 amino acids. Germline CDR1 reads SGHNT; CDR2 reads YYREEE (reference sequence). J gave up 6 bases and V 2 bases, and 5 bases lay outside the gene matches. CDR3 nucleotide sequence: TGTGCCAGCAGCTTTCTGGCGGGAGCCAATGAGCAGTTCTTC. Its protein product is CASSFLAGANEQFF.